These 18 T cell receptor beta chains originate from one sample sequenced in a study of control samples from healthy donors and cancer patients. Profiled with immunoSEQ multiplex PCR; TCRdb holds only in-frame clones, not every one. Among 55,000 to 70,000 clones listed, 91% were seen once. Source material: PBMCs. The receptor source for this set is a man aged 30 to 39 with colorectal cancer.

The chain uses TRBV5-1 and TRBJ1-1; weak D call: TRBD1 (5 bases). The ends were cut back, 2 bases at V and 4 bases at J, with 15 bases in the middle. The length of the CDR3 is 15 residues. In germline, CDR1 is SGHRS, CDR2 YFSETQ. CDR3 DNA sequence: TGCGCCAGCAGCTTTCGAACAGGTGGAGGCACTGAAGCTTTCTTT. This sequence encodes CASSFRTGGGTEAFF. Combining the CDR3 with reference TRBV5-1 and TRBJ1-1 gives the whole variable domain KAGVTQTPRYLIKTRGQQVTLSCSPISGHRSVSWYQQTPGQGLQFLFEYFSETQRNKGNFPGRFSGRQFSNSRSEMNVSTLELGDSALYLCASSFRTGGGTEAFFGQGTRLTVV.

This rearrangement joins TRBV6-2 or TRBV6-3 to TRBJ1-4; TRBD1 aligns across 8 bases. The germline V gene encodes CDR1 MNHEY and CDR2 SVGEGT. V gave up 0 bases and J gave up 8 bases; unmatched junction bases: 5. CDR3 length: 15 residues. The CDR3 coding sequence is TGTGCCAGCAGTTACTCGGACAGGGTAAAGGAAAAACTGTTTTTT. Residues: CASSYSDRVKEKLFF.

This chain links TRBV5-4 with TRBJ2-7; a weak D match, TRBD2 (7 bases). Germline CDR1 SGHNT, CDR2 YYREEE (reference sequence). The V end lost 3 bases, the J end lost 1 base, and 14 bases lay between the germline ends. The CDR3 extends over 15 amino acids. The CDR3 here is CASSYVGGRSYEQYF. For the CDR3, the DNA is TGTGCCAGCAGCTACGTCGGGGGGCGTTCCTACGAGCAGTACTTC.

CDR3 protein: CASSLALSTGGDAGTEAFF. CDR3 DNA sequence: TGTGCCAGCAGCTTAGCGCTGAGTACAGGGGGCGATGCGGGAACTGAAGCTTTCTTT. The chain uses TRBV7-6 and TRBJ1-1; 9 nucleotides agree with TRBD1. CDR3 length: 19 residues. Germline V gene sequence: CDR1 SGHVS, CDR2 FNYEAQ. V lost 0 bases, J lost 5 bases, and 16 bases stayed unmatched.

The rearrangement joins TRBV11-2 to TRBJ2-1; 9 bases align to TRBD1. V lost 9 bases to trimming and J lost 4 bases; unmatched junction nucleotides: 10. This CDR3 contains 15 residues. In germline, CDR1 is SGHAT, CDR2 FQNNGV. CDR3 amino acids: CASRRPGQGYNEQFF. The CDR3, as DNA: TGTGCCAGTCGACGGCCGGGACAGGGTTACAATGAGCAGTTCTTC. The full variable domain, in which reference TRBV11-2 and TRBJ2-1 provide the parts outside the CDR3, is EAGVAQSPRYKIIEKRQSVAFWCNPISGHATLYWYQQILGQGPKLLIQFQNNGVVDDSQLPKDRFSAERLKGVDSTLKIQPAKLEDSAVYLCASRRPGQGYNEQFFGPGTRLTVL.

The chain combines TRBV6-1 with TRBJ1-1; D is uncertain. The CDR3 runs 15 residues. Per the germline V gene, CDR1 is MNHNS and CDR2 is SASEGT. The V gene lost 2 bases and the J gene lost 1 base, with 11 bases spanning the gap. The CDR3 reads CASSEFPDPNTEAFF. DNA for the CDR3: TGTGCCAGCAGTGAATTTCCAGATCCGAACACTGAAGCTTTCTTT.

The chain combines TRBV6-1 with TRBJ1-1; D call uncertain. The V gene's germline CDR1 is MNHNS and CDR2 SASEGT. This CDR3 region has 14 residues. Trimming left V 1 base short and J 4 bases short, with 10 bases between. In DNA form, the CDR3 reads TGTGCCAGCAGTGAAGGTGGCAGGCCCACTGAAGCTTTCTTT. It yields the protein CASSEGGRPTEAFF.

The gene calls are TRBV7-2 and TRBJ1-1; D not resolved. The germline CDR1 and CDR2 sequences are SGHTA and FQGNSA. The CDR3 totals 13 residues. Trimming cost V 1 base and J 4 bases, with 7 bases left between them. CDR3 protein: CASSLETITEAFF. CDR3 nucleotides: TGTGCCAGCAGCTTAGAAACGATCACTGAAGCTTTCTTT.

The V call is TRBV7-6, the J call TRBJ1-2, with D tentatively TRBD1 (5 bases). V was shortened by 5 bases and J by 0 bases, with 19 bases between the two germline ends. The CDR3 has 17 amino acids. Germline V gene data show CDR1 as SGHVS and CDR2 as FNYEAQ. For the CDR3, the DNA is TGTGCCAGCAGCCACCGGGACGCCCGAGGGGCTAACTATGGCTACACCTTC. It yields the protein CASSHRDARGANYGYTF.

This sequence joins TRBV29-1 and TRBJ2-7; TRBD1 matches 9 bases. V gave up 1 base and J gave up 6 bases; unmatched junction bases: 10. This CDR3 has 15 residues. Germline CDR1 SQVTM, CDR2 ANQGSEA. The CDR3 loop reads CSVEAPGQGVSEQYF. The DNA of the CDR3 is TGCAGCGTTGAAGCCCCGGGACAGGGTGTGAGCGAGCAGTACTTC.

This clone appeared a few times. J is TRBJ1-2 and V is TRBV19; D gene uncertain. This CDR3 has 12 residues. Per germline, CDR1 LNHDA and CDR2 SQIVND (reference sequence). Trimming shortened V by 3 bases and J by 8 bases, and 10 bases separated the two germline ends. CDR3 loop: CASSMGAGGYTF. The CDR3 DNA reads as TGTGCCAGTAGTATGGGAGCGGGCGGCTACACCTTC. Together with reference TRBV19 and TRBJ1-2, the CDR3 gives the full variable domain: DGGITQSPKYLFRKEGQNVTLSCEQNLNHDAMYWYRQDPGQGLRLIYYSQIVNDFQKGDIAEGYSVSREKKESFPLTVTSAQKNPTAFYLCASSMGAGGYTFGSGTRLTVV.

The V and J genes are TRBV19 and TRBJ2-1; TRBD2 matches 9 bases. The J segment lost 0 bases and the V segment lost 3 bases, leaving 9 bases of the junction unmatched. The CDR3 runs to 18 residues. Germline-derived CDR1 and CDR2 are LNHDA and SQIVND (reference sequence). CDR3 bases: TGTGCCAGTAGTATGAGGCGTAGCGGGGGCCTCTCCTACAATGAGCAGTTCTTC. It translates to CASSMRRSGGLSYNEQFF.

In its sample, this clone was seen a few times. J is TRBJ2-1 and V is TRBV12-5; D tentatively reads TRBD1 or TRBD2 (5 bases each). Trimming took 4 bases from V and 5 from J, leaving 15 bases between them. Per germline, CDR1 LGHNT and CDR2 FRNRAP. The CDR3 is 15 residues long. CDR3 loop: CASGSASGTDNEQFF. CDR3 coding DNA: TGTGCTAGTGGTTCCGCTTCCGGGACGGACAATGAGCAGTTCTTC.

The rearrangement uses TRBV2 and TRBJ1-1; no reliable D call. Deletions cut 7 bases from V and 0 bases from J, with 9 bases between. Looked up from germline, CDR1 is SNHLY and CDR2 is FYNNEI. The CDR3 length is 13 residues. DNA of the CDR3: TGTGCCAGCATGGGAACCATGAACACTGAAGCTTTCTTT. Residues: CASMGTMNTEAFF.

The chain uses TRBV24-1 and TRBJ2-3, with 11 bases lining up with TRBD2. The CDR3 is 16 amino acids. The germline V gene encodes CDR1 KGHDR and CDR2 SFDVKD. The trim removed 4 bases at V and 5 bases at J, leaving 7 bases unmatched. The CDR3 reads CATSEASGGTRDTQYF. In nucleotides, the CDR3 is TGTGCCACCAGTGAGGCTAGCGGGGGGACCCGAGATACGCAGTATTTT.

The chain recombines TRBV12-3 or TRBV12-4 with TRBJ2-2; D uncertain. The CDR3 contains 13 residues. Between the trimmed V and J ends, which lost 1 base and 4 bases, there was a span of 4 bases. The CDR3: CASSLGGTGELFF. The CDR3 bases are TGTGCCAGCAGTTTAGGGGGCACCGGGGAGCTGTTTTTT.

The CDR3 spells CASSYSIGRVNQPQHF. Here the CDR3 DNA reads TGTGCCAGCAGTTACTCGATAGGCAGAGTAAATCAGCCCCAGCATTTT. The chain couples TRBV6-6 to TRBJ1-5; D gene uncertain. CDR3 size: 16 residues. Germline V gene sequence: CDR1 MNHNY, CDR2 SVGAGI (reference sequence). Trimming left V 0 bases short and J 4 bases short, with 13 bases between.

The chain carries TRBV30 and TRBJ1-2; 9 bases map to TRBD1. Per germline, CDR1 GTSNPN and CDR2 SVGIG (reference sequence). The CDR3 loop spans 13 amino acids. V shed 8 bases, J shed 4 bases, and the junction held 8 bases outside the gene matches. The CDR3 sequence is CAHSGTGRYGYTF. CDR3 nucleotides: TGTGCCCATTCCGGGACAGGGCGCTATGGCTACACCTTC.